This T cell receptor (beta chain) emerged from a study of STAT5B mutations in CD4+ large granular lymphocyte leukemia. For this clone: The antigen remains undetermined.

Buffy coats from healthy blood donors served as controls. The study's findings and limits: 8/27 top patient clones versus 2/35 control clones were TRBV06-family. Patient CD4-sorted repertoires looked more clonal than healthy CD4+ repertoires, even without putative leukemic clones. About 25% of private leukemic clonotypes occurred rarely in other patients' non-leukemic repertoires.

V dropped 0 bases and J dropped 7 bases, with 10 bases sitting between them. Germline V gene sequence: CDR1 LNHDA, CDR2 SQIVND (reference sequence). The CDR3 is made up of 14 amino acids. Clones were sequenced by immunoSEQ multiplex PCR, and TCRdb holds only the in-frame ones, with some missing. The sample lists about 40,000 clones, 84% occurring once. Material for sequencing was CD4+ T cells from blood buffy coats. The chain links TRBV19 to TRBJ1-5; no clear D. The sequence was collected from a human donor in good health. CDR3 bases: TGTGCCAGTAGTATAGATTATTCCGGACAGCCCCAGCATTTT. Its protein is CASSIDYSGQPQHF.